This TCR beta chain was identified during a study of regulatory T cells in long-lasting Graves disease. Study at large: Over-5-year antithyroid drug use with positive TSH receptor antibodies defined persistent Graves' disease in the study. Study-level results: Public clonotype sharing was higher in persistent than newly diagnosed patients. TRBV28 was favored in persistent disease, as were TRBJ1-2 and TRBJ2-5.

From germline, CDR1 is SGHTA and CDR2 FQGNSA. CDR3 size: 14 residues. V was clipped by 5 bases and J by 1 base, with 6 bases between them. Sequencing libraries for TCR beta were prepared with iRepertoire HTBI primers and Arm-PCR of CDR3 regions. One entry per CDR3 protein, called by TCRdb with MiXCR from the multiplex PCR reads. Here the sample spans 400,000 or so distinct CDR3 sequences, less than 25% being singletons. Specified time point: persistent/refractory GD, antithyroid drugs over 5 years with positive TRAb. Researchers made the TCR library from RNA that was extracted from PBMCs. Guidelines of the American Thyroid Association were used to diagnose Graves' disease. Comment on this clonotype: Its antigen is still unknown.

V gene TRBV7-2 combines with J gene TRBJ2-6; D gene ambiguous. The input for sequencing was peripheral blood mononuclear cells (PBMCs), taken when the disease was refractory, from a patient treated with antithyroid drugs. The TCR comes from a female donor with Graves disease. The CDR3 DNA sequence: TGTGCCAGCAGCACCAATTCTGGGGCCAACGTCCTGACTTTC. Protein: CASSTNSGANVLTF.